This T cell receptor (beta chain) was captured by sequencing in a study of early T cells in non-severe SARS-CoV-2 infection. Study background: Alpha and beta chains were unpaired, from unsorted whole-blood bulk RNA. General observations from the study: VDJdb-based annotation leaned toward anti-spike CD8 responses and missed private and CD4 specificities.

Trimming cost V 0 bases and J 10 bases, with 4 bases left between them. This CDR3 contains 11 residues. CDR1 is SGHTA and CDR2 is FQGNSA in the germline V gene. This clonotype was counted many times. Antigen: not known. Individual cDNA molecules carried attached unique molecular identifiers. TCRdb reanalysed the 5' RACE reads using MiXCR and keeps one entry per CDR3 protein. The sample gives under 55,000 distinct CDR3 sequences, 9.5% to 13% of which show up once; 21% is in the top ten. The receptor was isolated from an adult who was a healthcare worker with PCR-confirmed SARS-CoV-2 infection or an uninfected control (not recorded which). The V call is TRBV7-2, the J call TRBJ2-1, with D unresolved. The sample consisted of whole blood. The CDR3 spells CASSLAREQFF. The CDR3 region has the DNA TGTGCCAGCAGCTTAGCCCGGGAGCAGTTCTTC.